One sample yielded the 31 T cell receptor beta chains listed below, sequenced in a study of OX40 agonist ivuxolimab in advanced cancers. This table comes from immunoSEQ multiplex PCR, and its TCRdb copy is limited to in-frame clones, with some not included. The table includes tens of thousands of clones, 90% to 95% detected once. The sample here was CD4+ or CD8+ T cells sorted from blood, taken in a trial of the OX40 agonist ivuxolimab. These receptors came from an adult with an advanced solid tumor such as melanoma, head and neck, liver or kidney cancer.

This chain's CDR3 is CASSLMAGDTGELFF. CDR3 sequence (DNA): TGCGCCAGCAGCTTGATGGCGGGCGACACCGGGGAGCTGTTTTTT. This chain joins TRBV5-1 and TRBJ2-2, with D tentatively TRBD2 (5 bases). Trimming stripped 1 base from V and 3 bases from J, with 10 bases between. Per germline, CDR1 SGHRS and CDR2 YFSETQ. CDR3 length equals 15 residues.

The J gene is TRBJ1-2, the V gene TRBV28, with 9 bases lining up with TRBD1. With V trimmed by 4 bases and J by 7 bases, 4 bases remained unmatched. The germline CDR1 and CDR2 sequences are MDHEN and SYDVKM. CDR3 length: 13 amino acids. The CDR3 is CASSSSTGGGYTF. The CDR3 DNA reads TGTGCCAGCAGTTCCTCGACAGGGGGTGGCTACACCTTC.

This clone was seen only once. J is TRBJ1-6 and V is TRBV6-1; D remains unclear. Germline V gene lookup returns CDR1 MNHNS and CDR2 SASEGT. The CDR3 loop spans 14 amino acids. V was clipped by 4 bases and J by 7 bases, with 11 bases between them. The CDR3 sequence is CASSAGLQNSPLHF. For the CDR3, the DNA is TGTGCCAGCAGTGCGGGTCTCCAGAATTCACCCCTCCACTTT.

The J gene is TRBJ1-1, the V gene TRBV7-9, with D tentatively TRBD1 (5 bases). In germline, CDR1 is SEHNR, CDR2 FQNEAQ (reference sequence). With 0 bases removed from V and 7 bases from J, the gap between germline ends came to 15 bases. CDR3 length equals 15 residues. For the CDR3, the DNA is TGTGCCAGCAGCTTAGCCGGGACGGTGAACGGTGAAGCTTTCTTT. Amino acids: CASSLAGTVNGEAFF.

The chain joins TRBV28 to TRBJ2-7, with unresolved D. V was shortened by 7 bases and J by 4 bases, with 11 bases between the two germline ends. Germline-derived CDR1 and CDR2 are MDHEN and SYDVKM. The CDR3 totals 12 residues. CDR3 region: CASTVKGYEQYF. CDR3 DNA: TGTGCCAGCACCGTCAAGGGATACGAGCAGTACTTC.

On this clone: Within the sample, other DNA sequences also encode this same CDR3. This chain connects TRBV6-4 to TRBJ2-5; 8 bases are shared with TRBD2. Germline V lookup: CDR1 MRHNA, CDR2 SNTAGT. This CDR3 has 13 residues. Trimming took 3 bases from V and 5 from J; bases not matched to a gene: 2. The CDR3 sequence is CASSERGGETQYF. The CDR3, as DNA: TGTGCCAGCAGTGAACGGGGGGGGGAGACCCAGTACTTC.

The CDR3 region is CAKSGGGAETQYF. The CDR3 DNA reads TGTGCCAAAAGCGGAGGGGGCGCTGAGACCCAGTACTTC. The rearrangement uses TRBV30 and TRBJ2-5; D perhaps matches TRBD1 (7 bases). The CDR3 contains 13 residues. Per germline, CDR1 GTSNPN and CDR2 SVGIG (reference sequence). V lost 8 bases, J lost 5 bases, and 18 bases lay in between.

This rearrangement joins TRBV4-1 to TRBJ1-1; 9 nucleotides line up with TRBD1. V lost 2 bases to trimming and J lost 1 base; unmatched junction nucleotides: 5. Germline V gives CDR1 MGHRA, CDR2 YSYEKL. The CDR3 sequence is 16 residues long. CDR3 sequence reads: CASSQMGQGKNTEAFF. For the CDR3, the DNA is TGCGCCAGCAGCCAAATGGGACAGGGAAAGAACACTGAAGCTTTCTTT.

V usage is TRBV7-9 and J usage is TRBJ2-7; 9 bases match TRBD2. Germline lookup yields CDR1 SEHNR and CDR2 FQNEAQ (reference sequence). After removal of 2 bases from V and 2 bases from J, the junction contained 4 bases not matched to a gene. The CDR3 contains 15 residues. In DNA, the CDR3 is TGTGCCAGCAGCTTATGGCCTAGCGGGACCTACGAGCAGTACTTC. Translation gives CASSLWPSGTYEQYF.

The chain uses TRBV6-1 and TRBJ2-1; D perhaps matches TRBD2 (5 bases). Germline V lookup: CDR1 MNHNS, CDR2 SASEGT. Deletions cut 3 bases from V and 10 bases from J, with 19 bases between. The CDR3 runs 15 residues. The CDR3, as DNA: TGTGCCAGCAGTGAGCGGGTTCCATCCACTTCGGAGCAGTTCTTC. Translating gives CASSERVPSTSEQFF.

V usage is TRBV28 and J usage is TRBJ1-1, with 8 bases matching TRBD1. J gave up 0 bases and V 6 bases, and 3 bases lay outside the gene matches. The CDR3 consists of 14 residues. Per the germline V gene, CDR1 is MDHEN and CDR2 is SYDVKM. CDR3 amino acids: CASSLDRVNTEAFF. Here the CDR3 DNA reads TGTGCCAGCAGCTTGGACAGGGTGAACACTGAAGCTTTCTTT.

V usage is TRBV2 and J usage is TRBJ1-2; a possible D gene is TRBD1 (6 bases). The CDR3 totals 13 residues. V shed 6 bases and J shed 0 bases, with 8 bases lying between them. The germline gives CDR1 SNHLY, CDR2 FYNNEI. CDR3 in amino acids: CASRAGANYGYTF. CDR3 in DNA: TGTGCCAGCAGGGCAGGGGCTAACTATGGCTACACCTTC.

This clone was picked up one time. This chain joins TRBV21-1 and TRBJ2-5. TRBV21-1 is listed as a pseudogene. CDR3 length: 12 amino acids. Here the CDR3 DNA reads TGTGCCAGCAGCAAAACAGGGAGGAACCAGTACTTC. Protein product: CASSKTGRNQYF.

This clone has just one count. This chain uses TRBV28 with TRBJ2-7; 8 bases line up with TRBD2. Trimming at V came to 6 bases and at J to 3 bases, leaving 4 bases not matched to a gene. Germline values: CDR1 MDHEN, CDR2 SYDVKM. CDR3 length equals 13 residues. The CDR3 region has the DNA TGTGCCAGCAGACCGGGACTAGACTACGAGCAGTACTTC. Translation: CASRPGLDYEQYF.

The chain couples TRBV19 to TRBJ2-1; 8 bases line up with TRBD2. CDR1 is LNHDA, CDR2 SQIVND, per germline (reference sequence). V trimming: 6 bases; J trimming: 7 bases; junction bases outside the gene matches: 14. This CDR3 comprises 16 residues. The CDR3 coding sequence is TGTGCCAGTAGCCAAGCGGGGGCGGGGAAGGGGAATGAGCAGTTCTTC. Protein product: CASSQAGAGKGNEQFF.

The rearrangement uses TRBV28 and TRBJ1-5; unclear D gene. Per germline, CDR1 MDHEN and CDR2 SYDVKM. The CDR3 contains 14 residues. Trimming pared 1 base from V and 9 bases from J, leaving 13 bases between. The CDR3 sequence: CASSLSATFRPQHF. CDR3 sequence (DNA): TGTGCCAGCAGTTTATCCGCCACCTTCAGGCCCCAGCATTTT.

This chain links TRBV28 with TRBJ1-2; 10 bases align to TRBD1. CDR1 is MDHEN, CDR2 SYDVKM, per germline. The CDR3 loop spans 15 amino acids. Trimming at V came to 6 bases and at J to 8 bases, leaving 12 bases not matched to a gene. In DNA, the CDR3 is TGTGCCAGCAGATTTCCCTCGGGACAGGGGCCCGGCTACACCTTC. Its translation is CASRFPSGQGPGYTF.

The chain recombines TRBV10-3 with TRBJ1-5, with 8 bases aligning to TRBD1. CDR3 length: 15 residues. The trim removed 4 bases at V and 4 bases at J, leaving 6 bases unmatched. Germline CDR1 is ENHRY and CDR2 is SYGVKD. For the CDR3, the DNA is TGTGCCATCAGTGGCCGACAGGGGAGTAATCAGCCCCAGCATTTT. Protein: CAISGRQGSNQPQHF.

This sequence joins TRBV10-3 and TRBJ1-1; 9 nucleotides agree with TRBD1. This CDR3 spans 15 amino acids. The junction had 11 bases not matched to a gene; V was cut back by 6 bases and J by 6 bases. The germline gives CDR1 ENHRY, CDR2 SYGVKD. Here the CDR3 reads CAIRTEQGAQAEAFF. DNA for the CDR3: TGTGCCATCAGAACGGAACAGGGGGCGCAGGCTGAAGCTTTCTTT.

The V call is TRBV5-6, the J call TRBJ2-7; 13 bases align to TRBD2. Trimming at V came to 4 bases and at J to 3 bases, leaving 13 bases not matched to a gene. Germline CDR1 SGHDT, CDR2 YYEEEE. The CDR3 is 18 residues long. The CDR3: CASSGLIGGLAGFYEQYF. The CDR3 DNA is TGTGCCAGCAGCGGTCTGATAGGGGGACTAGCGGGATTCTACGAGCAGTACTTC.

This chain joins TRBV7-2 and TRBJ2-5, with D perhaps TRBD1 (6 bases). CDR1 SGHTA and CDR2 FQGNSA come from the germline V gene. This CDR3 spans 14 amino acids. V was pared by 0 bases and J by 5 bases, with 10 bases between. CDR3 amino acids: CASSLALQGETQYF. The CDR3 DNA reads TGTGCCAGCAGCTTAGCGCTTCAGGGGGAGACCCAGTACTTC.

This clone appeared once. The rearrangement uses TRBV9 and TRBJ2-5, with TRBD2 matching 7 bases. Germline V gene data show CDR1 as SGDLS and CDR2 as YYNGEE. Losses at the gene ends were 0 bases for V and 5 bases for J; bases not matched to a gene: 10. The CDR3 covers 16 residues. CDR3 sequence: CASSVAPASGGETQYF. For the CDR3, the DNA is TGTGCCAGCAGCGTAGCTCCGGCTAGCGGAGGGGAGACCCAGTACTTC.

This clone was observed once. The chain has TRBV28 and TRBJ1-2; weak D call: TRBD1 (5 bases). The germline V and J ends were trimmed by 7 bases and 4 bases, with 25 bases remaining between them. Germline CDR1 and CDR2: MDHEN and SYDVKM. The CDR3 is 17 residues long. The CDR3 spells CASTSSGDFVATYGYTF. CDR3 nucleotide sequence: TGTGCCAGCACCTCTTCGGGGGACTTCGTCGCAACCTATGGCTACACCTTC.

The V and J genes are TRBV2 and TRBJ1-1; D uncertain. V lost 4 bases to trimming and J lost 0 bases, with 12 bases between them. CDR3 length: 15 residues. Per germline, CDR1 SNHLY and CDR2 FYNNEI. CDR3 DNA sequence: TGTGCCAGCAGTGGGTTACGGCTTGTGAACACTGAAGCTTTCTTT. Its protein product is CASSGLRLVNTEAFF.

This rearrangement joins TRBV5-1 to TRBJ2-3; D possibly corresponds to TRBD1 (5 bases). V lost 4 bases to trimming and J lost 2 bases, with 8 bases between them. Germline V gene lookup returns CDR1 SGHRS and CDR2 YFSETQ. There are 13 residues in the CDR3. CDR3: CASSADNTDTQYF. The CDR3 DNA is TGCGCCAGCAGCGCGGACAACACAGATACGCAGTATTTT.

The gene calls are TRBV2 and TRBJ1-6, with D hard to call. With 8 bases removed from V and 9 bases from J, the gap between germline ends came to 14 bases. The CDR3 is made up of 13 amino acids. Germline CDR1 and CDR2: SNHLY and FYNNEI. The DNA for the CDR3 is TGTGCCAGCGGGCGGGATCGGGGTTCACCCCTCCACTTT. Residues: CASGRDRGSPLHF.

DNA for the CDR3: TGTGCCATCAGGGGGACAGTTCAAGAGACCCAGTACTTC. It translates to CAIRGTVQETQYF. The chain carries TRBV10-3 and TRBJ2-5; 7 bases line up with TRBD1. The CDR3 totals 13 residues. CDR1 is ENHRY, CDR2 SYGVKD, per germline. Unmatched junction bases numbered 3, after V lost 6 bases and J lost 2 bases.

V gene TRBV2 combines with J gene TRBJ2-5, with D perhaps TRBD1 (5 bases). V gave up 8 bases and J gave up 1 base, with 14 bases separating them. The CDR3 has 14 amino acids. The germline gives CDR1 SNHLY, CDR2 FYNNEI. Written as DNA, the CDR3 is TGTGCCAGCCAAGGGAACAGGCTCCAAGAGACCCAGTACTTC. It codes for CASQGNRLQETQYF.

The rearrangement joins TRBV7-9 to TRBJ2-5, with D perhaps TRBD1 (5 bases). The germline gives CDR1 SEHNR, CDR2 FQNEAQ (reference sequence). V was pared by 3 bases and J by 1 base, with 9 bases between. The CDR3 is made up of 14 amino acids. CDR3 sequence (DNA): TGTGCCAGCAGCTTGGGGCTCTCCCAAGAGACCCAGTACTTC. As protein: CASSLGLSQETQYF.

The chain employs TRBV11-3 and TRBJ2-3; D gene unclear. Trimming removed 5 bases at V and 1 base at J, with 10 bases between. Germline-derived CDR1 and CDR2 are SGHNT and YENEEA. The CDR3 is made up of 14 amino acids. CDR3 in DNA: TGTGCCAGCAGCCCGCGCGGTCGCACAGATACGCAGTATTTT. It yields the protein CASSPRGRTDTQYF.

This chain connects TRBV18 to TRBJ2-7; D is ambiguous. Between the trimmed V and J ends, which lost 3 bases and 6 bases, there was a span of 15 bases. The CDR3 runs 14 residues. Germline assignment: CDR1 KGHSH and CDR2 LQKENI. CDR3 nucleotides: TGTGCCAGCTCACCGTCCCAACCCGTCCTCGAGCAGTACTTC. It codes for CASSPSQPVLEQYF.